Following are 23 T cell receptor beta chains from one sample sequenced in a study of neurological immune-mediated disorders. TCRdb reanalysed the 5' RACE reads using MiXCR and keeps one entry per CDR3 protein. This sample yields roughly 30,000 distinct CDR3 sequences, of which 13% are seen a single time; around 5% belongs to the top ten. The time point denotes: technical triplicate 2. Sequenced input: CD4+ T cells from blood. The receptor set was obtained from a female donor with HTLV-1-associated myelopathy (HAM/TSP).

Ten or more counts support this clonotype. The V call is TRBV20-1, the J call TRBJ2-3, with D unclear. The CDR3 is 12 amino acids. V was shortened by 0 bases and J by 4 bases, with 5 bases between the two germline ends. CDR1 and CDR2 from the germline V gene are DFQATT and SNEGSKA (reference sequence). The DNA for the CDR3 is TGCAGTGCTAGAGATGAAGCAGATACGCAGTATTTT. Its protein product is CSARDEADTQYF.

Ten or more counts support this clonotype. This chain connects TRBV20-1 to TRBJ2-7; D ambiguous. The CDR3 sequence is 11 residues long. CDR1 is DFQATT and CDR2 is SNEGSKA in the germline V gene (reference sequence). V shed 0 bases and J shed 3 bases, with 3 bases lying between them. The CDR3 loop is CSARDSYEQYF. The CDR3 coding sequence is TGCAGTGCTAGAGACAGCTACGAGCAGTACTTC.

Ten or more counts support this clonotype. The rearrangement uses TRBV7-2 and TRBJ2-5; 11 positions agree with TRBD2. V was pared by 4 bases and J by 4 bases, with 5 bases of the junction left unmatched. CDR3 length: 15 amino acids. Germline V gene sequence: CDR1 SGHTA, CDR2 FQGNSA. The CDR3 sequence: CASSSTSGDGETQYF. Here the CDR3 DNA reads TGTGCCAGCAGCTCGACTAGCGGGGACGGAGAGACCCAGTACTTC. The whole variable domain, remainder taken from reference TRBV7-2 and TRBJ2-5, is GAGVSQSPSNKVTEKGKDVELRCDPISGHTALYWYRQSLGQGLEFLIYFQGNSAPDKSGLPSDRFSAERTGGSVSTLTIQRTQQEDSAVYLCASSSTSGDGETQYFGPGTRLLVL.

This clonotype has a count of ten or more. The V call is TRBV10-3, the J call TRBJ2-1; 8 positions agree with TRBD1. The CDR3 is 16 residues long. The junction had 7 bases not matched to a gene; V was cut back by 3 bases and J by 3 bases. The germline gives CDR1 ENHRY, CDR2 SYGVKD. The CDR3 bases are TGTGCCATCAGTGATCGAGGACAGGGAAACTACAATGAGCAGTTCTTC. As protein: CAISDRGQGNYNEQFF.

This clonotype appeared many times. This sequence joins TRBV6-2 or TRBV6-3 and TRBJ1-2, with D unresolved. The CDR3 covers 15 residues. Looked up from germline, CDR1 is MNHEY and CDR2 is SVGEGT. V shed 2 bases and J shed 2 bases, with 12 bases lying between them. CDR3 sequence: CASSYRGWPNYGYTF. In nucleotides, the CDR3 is TGTGCCAGCAGTTACCGTGGGTGGCCCAACTATGGCTACACCTTC.

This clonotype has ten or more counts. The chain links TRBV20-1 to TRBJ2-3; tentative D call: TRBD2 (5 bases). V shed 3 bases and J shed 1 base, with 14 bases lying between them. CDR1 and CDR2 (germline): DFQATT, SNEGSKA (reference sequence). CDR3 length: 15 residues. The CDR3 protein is CSARVPGRGTDTQYF. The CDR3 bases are TGCAGTGCTAGGGTCCCGGGAAGGGGCACAGATACGCAGTATTTT.

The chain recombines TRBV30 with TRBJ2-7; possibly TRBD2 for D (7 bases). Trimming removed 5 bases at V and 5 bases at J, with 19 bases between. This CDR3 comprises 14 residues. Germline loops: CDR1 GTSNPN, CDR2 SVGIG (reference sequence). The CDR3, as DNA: TGTGCCTGGGGCCCGGGGGGCGCCGCAAACGAGCAGTACTTC. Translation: CAWGPGGAANEQYF.

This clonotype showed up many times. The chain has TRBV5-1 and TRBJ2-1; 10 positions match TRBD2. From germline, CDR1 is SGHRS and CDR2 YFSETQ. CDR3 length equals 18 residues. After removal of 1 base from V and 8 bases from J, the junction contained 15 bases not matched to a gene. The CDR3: CASSLNSPLAGVQYEQFF. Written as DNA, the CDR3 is TGCGCCAGCAGCTTGAATTCCCCTCTAGCGGGAGTACAATATGAGCAGTTCTTC.

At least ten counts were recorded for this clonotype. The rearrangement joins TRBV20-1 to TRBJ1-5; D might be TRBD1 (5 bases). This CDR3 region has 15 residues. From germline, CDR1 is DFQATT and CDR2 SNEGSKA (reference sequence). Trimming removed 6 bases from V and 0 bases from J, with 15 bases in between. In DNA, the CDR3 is TGCAGTGCACGGCAGGGATCGGGTAGCAATCAGCCCCAGCATTTT. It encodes CSARQGSGSNQPQHF.

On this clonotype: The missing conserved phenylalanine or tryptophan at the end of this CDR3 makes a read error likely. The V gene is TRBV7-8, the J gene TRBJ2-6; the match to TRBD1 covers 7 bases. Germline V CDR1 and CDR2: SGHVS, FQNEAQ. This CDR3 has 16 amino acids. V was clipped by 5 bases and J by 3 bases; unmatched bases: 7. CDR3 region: CASSRGQAHGANVLTL. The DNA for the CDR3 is TGTGCCAGCAGCCGTGGACAGGCCCATGGGGCCAACGTCCTGACTTTA.

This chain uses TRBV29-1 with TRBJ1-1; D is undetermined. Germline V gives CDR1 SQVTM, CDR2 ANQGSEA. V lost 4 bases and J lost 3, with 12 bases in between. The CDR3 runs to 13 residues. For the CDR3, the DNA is TGCAGCGTTGCGGCGTCTCCCGACACTGAAGCTTTCTTT. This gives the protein CSVAASPDTEAFF.

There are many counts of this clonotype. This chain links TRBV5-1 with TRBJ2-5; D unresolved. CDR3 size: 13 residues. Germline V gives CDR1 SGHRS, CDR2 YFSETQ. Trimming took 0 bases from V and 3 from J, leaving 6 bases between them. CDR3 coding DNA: TGCGCCAGCAGCTTGGAGTATGAAGAGACCCAGTACTTC. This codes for CASSLEYEETQYF. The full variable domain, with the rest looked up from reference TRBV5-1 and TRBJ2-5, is KAGVTQTPRYLIKTRGQQVTLSCSPISGHRSVSWYQQTPGQGLQFLFEYFSETQRNKGNFPGRFSGRQFSNSRSEMNVSTLELGDSALYLCASSLEYEETQYFGPGTRLLVL.

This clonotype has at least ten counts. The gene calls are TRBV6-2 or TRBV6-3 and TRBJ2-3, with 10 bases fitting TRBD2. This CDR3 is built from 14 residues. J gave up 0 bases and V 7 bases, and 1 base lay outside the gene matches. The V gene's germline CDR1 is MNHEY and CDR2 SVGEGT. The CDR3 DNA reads TGTGCCAGCAAGCGGGGGGGCAGCACAGATACGCAGTATTTT. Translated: CASKRGGSTDTQYF.

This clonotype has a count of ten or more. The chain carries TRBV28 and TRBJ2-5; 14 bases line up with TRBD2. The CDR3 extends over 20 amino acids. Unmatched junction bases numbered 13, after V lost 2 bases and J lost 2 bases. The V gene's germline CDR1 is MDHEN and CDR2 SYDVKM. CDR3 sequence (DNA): TGTGCCAGCAGTTTACGAACCGGGACTAGCGGGAGCTTGGGTCAAGAGACCCAGTACTTC. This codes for CASSLRTGTSGSLGQETQYF.

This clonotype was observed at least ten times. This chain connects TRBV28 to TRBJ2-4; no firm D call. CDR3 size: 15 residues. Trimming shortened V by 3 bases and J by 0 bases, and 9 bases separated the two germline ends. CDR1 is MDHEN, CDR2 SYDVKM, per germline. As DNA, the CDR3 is TGTGCCAGCAGTTTGGTCGTACCAGCCAAAAACATTCAGTACTTC. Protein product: CASSLVVPAKNIQYF.

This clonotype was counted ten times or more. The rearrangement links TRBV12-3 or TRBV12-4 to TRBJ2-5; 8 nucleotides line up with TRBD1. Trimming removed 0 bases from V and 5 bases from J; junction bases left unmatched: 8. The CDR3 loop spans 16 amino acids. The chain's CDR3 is CASSLAPGQGTETQYF. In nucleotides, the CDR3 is TGTGCCAGCAGTTTAGCGCCCGGACAGGGTACGGAGACCCAGTACTTC.

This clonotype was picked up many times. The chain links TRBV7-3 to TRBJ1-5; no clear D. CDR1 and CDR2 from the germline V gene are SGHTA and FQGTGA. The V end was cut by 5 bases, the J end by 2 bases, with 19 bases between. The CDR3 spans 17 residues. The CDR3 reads CASSVGPRVAGNQPQHF. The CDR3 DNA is TGTGCCAGCAGCGTAGGTCCTCGGGTAGCCGGCAATCAGCCCCAGCATTTT.

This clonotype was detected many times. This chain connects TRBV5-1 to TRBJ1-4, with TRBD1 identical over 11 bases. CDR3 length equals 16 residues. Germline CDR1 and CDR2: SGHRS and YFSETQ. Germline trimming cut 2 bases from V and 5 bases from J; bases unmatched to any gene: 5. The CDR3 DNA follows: TGCGCCAGCAGCTTAACCGGGGACAGGGGGAATGAAAAACTGTTTTTT. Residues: CASSLTGDRGNEKLFF.

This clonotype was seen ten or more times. CDR3 coding DNA: TGCGCCAGCAGCCAAGGCGGGGTTAGGGACGGCTACACCTTC. Its translation is CASSQGGVRDGYTF. The V call is TRBV4-1, the J call TRBJ1-2, with a possible D match to TRBD1 (5 bases). The CDR3 consists of 14 residues. CDR1 and CDR2 (germline): MGHRA, YSYEKL. V lost 1 base to trimming and J lost 8 bases, with 14 bases between them.

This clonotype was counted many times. The CDR3 region has the DNA TGCAGTGCTAGAGATGGTTTAGATACGCAGTATTTT. It codes for CSARDGLDTQYF. This sequence joins TRBV20-1 and TRBJ2-3; D is uncertain. This CDR3 contains 12 residues. The V end was cut by 0 bases, the J end by 5 bases, with 6 bases between. From germline, CDR1 is DFQATT and CDR2 SNEGSKA (reference sequence).

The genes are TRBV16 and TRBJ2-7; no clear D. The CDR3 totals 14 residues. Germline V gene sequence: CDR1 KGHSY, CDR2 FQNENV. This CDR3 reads CASSQSQDSYEQYV. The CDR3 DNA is TGTGCTAGCAGCCAATCGCAGGACTCCTACGAGCAGTACGTC.

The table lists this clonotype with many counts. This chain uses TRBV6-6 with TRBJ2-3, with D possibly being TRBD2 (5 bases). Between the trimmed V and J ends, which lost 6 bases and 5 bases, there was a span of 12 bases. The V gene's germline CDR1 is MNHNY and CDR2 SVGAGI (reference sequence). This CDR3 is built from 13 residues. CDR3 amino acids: CASSDEGEDTQYF. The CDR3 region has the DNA TGTGCCAGCAGCGACGAGGGAGAAGATACGCAGTATTTT.

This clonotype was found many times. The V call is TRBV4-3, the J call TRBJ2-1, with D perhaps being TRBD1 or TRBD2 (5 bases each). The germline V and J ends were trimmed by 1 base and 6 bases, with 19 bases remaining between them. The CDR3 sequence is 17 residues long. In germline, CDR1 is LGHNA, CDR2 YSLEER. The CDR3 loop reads CASSQAPSGFGGNEQFF. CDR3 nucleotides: TGCGCCAGCAGCCAAGCCCCCTCCGGGTTTGGGGGCAATGAGCAGTTCTTC.